This is a list of T cell receptor beta chains from one sample in a study of blood T cell repertoires in COVID-19. This table comes from immunoSEQ multiplex PCR, and its TCRdb copy is limited to in-frame clones, with some not included. This table has roughly 100,000 clones, around 88% appearing once. Sequencing used peripheral blood. These receptors were obtained from a woman aged 80 or older with acute or convalescent COVID-19. Both conserved end residues are part of each CDR3. A D gene is named only where the DNA matches it firmly. Clone size, where shown, is once, few, many, or a class for clones that have expanded.

j_gene | abundance | d_gene | v_gene | CDR3aa | CDR3nt
TRBJ1-2 | NA | TRBD1 | TRBV11-3 | CASSLVFTGARGYTF | TGTGCCAGCAGCTTAGTTTTCACAGGGGCGCGGGGCTACACCTTC
TRBJ2-1 | NA | TRBD1 | TRBV6-1 | CASSDGTGRYNEQFF | TGTGCCAGCAGTGATGGGACAGGGAGATACAATGAGCAGTTCTTC
TRBJ2-7 | NA | TRBD1 | TRBV5-1 | CASSEGQGAIYEQYF | TGCGCCAGCAGCGAAGGACAGGGGGCAATCTACGAGCAGTACTTC
TRBJ2-5 | NA | TRBD1 | TRBV11-2 | CASSRDREETQYF | TGTGCCAGCAGCCGTGACAGGGAGGAGACCCAGTACTTC
TRBJ1-1 | NA | NA | TRBV3-1/TRBV3-2 | CASSQVRGNTEAFF | TGTGCCAGCAGCCAAGTTAGGGGGAACACTGAAGCTTTCTTT
TRBJ2-3 | few | TRBD2 | TRBV19 | CASSPLAGASDTQYF | TGTGCCAGTAGTCCCTTAGCGGGGGCATCAGATACGCAGTATTTT
TRBJ2-2 | NA | TRBD1 | TRBV7-6 | CASSARGQDTGELFF | TGTGCCAGCAGCGCCAGGGGGCAGGACACCGGGGAGCTGTTTTTT
TRBJ2-2 | NA | TRBD1 | TRBV11-2 | CASSPWTGGGELFF | TGTGCCAGCAGCCCATGGACAGGGGGCGGGGAGCTGTTTTTT
TRBJ2-5 | NA | TRBD1 | TRBV7-2 | CASSSFTGEETQYF | TGTGCCAGCAGCTCCTTTACAGGGGAAGAGACCCAGTACTTC
TRBJ1-1 | once | NA | TRBV19 | CASSIWGSTEAFF | TGTGCCAGTAGTATATGGGGCAGCACTGAAGCTTTCTTT
TRBJ1-4 | NA | TRBD1 | TRBV7-6 | CASSDREETGEKLFF | TGTGCCAGCAGTGACAGGGAGGAGACGGGTGAAAAACTGTTTTTT
TRBJ1-6 | NA | TRBD1 | TRBV5-6 | CASSLGQGNSPLHF | TGTGCCAGCAGCTTGGGACAGGGTAATTCACCCCTCCACTTT
TRBJ2-7 | NA | NA | TRBV27 | CASSFDGSYEQYF | TGTGCCAGCAGTTTCGACGGGTCCTACGAGCAGTACTTC
TRBJ2-3 | once | NA | TRBV5-4 | CASSPTSTDTQYF | TGTGCCAGCAGCCCCACTAGCACAGATACGCAGTATTTT
TRBJ1-1 | NA | TRBD1 | TRBV5-1 | CASSFFRDRGYTEAFF | TGCGCCAGCAGCTTCTTCCGGGACAGGGGTTACACTGAAGCTTTCTTT
TRBJ1-6 | NA | NA | TRBV6-5 | CATRDTLSNSPLHF | TGTGCCACTCGGGACACGCTATCCAATTCACCCCTCCACTTT
TRBJ1-2 | NA | NA | TRBV3-1/TRBV3-2 | CASSPSGGGYTF | TGTGCCAGCAGCCCATCGGGGGGTGGCTACACCTTC
TRBJ2-5 | NA | NA | TRBV19 | CATEQETQYF | TGTGCCACCGAGCAAGAGACCCAGTACTTC
TRBJ1-1 | NA | TRBD1 | TRBV20-1 | CSASEQGGTEAFF | TGCAGTGCTAGTGAACAGGGGGGCACTGAAGCTTTCTTT
TRBJ2-4 | NA | TRBD1 | TRBV9 | CASSPETGRNIQYF | TGTGCCAGCAGCCCAGAGACAGGGCGAAACATTCAGTACTTC
TRBJ1-2 | NA | NA | TRBV27 | CASSSQDSVPGYTF | TGTGCCAGCAGTTCCCAGGACAGCGTTCCTGGCTACACCTTC
TRBJ1-2 | NA | TRBD1 | TRBV20-1 | CSARQGDGYTF | TGCAGTGCCCGACAGGGAGATGGCTACACCTTC
TRBJ1-5 | NA | TRBD1 | TRBV4-2 | CASSQGTGGNQPQHF | TGTGCCAGCAGCCAGGGGACAGGGGGCAATCAGCCCCAGCATTTT
TRBJ2-7 | NA | TRBD1 | TRBV2 | CASTGQGAYEQYF | TGTGCCAGCACGGGACAGGGGGCCTACGAGCAGTACTTC
TRBJ1-1 | NA | NA | TRBV18 | CASSDLGNTEAFF | TGTGCCAGCTCAGACTTAGGGAACACTGAAGCTTTCTTT
TRBJ1-1 | NA | NA | TRBV5-4 | CASSLTKTTEAFF | TGTGCCAGCAGCTTGACTAAAACGACTGAAGCTTTCTTT
TRBJ2-1 | NA | TRBD2 | TRBV2 | CASRDIAGGSYNEQFF | TGTGCCAGCAGAGACATAGCGGGGGGGAGCTACAATGAGCAGTTCTTC
TRBJ2-7 | NA | TRBD1 | TRBV7-2 | CASSSPSGTGLTYEQYF | TGTGCCAGCAGCTCCCCTTCCGGGACAGGGTTAACCTACGAGCAGTACTTC
TRBJ2-5 | NA | NA | TRBV14 | CASSQWAVPEGTQYF | TGTGCCAGCAGCCAATGGGCGGTCCCCGAGGGGACCCAGTACTTC
TRBJ1-2 | NA | NA | TRBV3-1/TRBV3-2 | CASSQAEGPYGYTF | TGTGCCAGCAGCCAAGCAGAGGGCCCCTATGGCTACACCTTC
TRBJ1-1 | NA | NA | TRBV7-3 | CASSWRGSTEAFF | TGTGCCAGCAGCTGGCGCGGCAGCACTGAAGCTTTCTTT
TRBJ1-2 | few | TRBD1 | TRBV11-2 | CASSLVTGGEGYTF | TGTGCCAGCAGCTTAGTGACAGGGGGCGAGGGCTACACCTTC
TRBJ2-3 | NA | TRBD2 | TRBV10-1 | CATREGPPGTDTQYF | TGCGCCACCAGGGAGGGGCCCCCCGGCACAGATACGCAGTATTTT
TRBJ2-1 | few | NA | TRBV5-8 | CASKGTLRYNEQFF | TGTGCCAGCAAAGGTACGCTCAGGTACAATGAGCAGTTCTTC
TRBJ2-5 | NA | TRBD2 | TRBV6-6 | CASSRGTSGGLKETQYF | TGTGCCAGCAGTCGCGGGACTAGCGGGGGCCTTAAGGAGACCCAGTACTTC
TRBJ1-5 | NA | TRBD1 | TRBV12-5 | CASGLGTGADRQHF | TGTGCTAGTGGTTTGGGGACAGGGGCCGACCGGCAGCATTTT
TRBJ1-5 | NA | TRBD1 | TRBV6-5 | CASSSYDRGRTQPQHF | TGTGCCAGCAGTTCCTACGACAGGGGGCGTACTCAGCCCCAGCATTTT
TRBJ1-5 | few | NA | TRBV10-3 | CAISESTRQNQPQHF | TGTGCCATCAGTGAGTCGACTCGCCAGAATCAGCCCCAGCATTTT
TRBJ1-1 | few | NA | TRBV19 | CASSKEGGYFAEAFF | TGTGCCAGTAGTAAGGAGGGAGGCTATTTCGCTGAAGCTTTCTTT
TRBJ2-2 | NA | NA | TRBV11-2 | CASSLFRDTGELFF | TGTGCCAGCAGCTTATTCCGGGACACCGGGGAGCTGTTTTTT
TRBJ2-5 | NA | NA | TRBV5-1 | CASSLSRYRTQETQYF | TGCGCCAGCAGCTTGAGCCGATACAGAACTCAAGAGACCCAGTACTTC